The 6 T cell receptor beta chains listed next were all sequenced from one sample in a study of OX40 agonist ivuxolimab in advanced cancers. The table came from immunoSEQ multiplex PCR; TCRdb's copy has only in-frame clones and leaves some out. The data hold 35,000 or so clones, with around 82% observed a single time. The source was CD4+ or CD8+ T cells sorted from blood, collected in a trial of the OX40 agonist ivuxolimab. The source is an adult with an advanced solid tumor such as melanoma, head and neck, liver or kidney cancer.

The CDR3: CSVGTSGAYEQYF. The CDR3 DNA reads TGCAGCGTCGGGACTAGCGGAGCCTACGAGCAGTACTTC. V and J are TRBV29-1 and TRBJ2-7, with 11 nucleotides matching TRBD2. The V gene's germline CDR1 is SQVTM and CDR2 ANQGSEA. The CDR3 runs 13 residues. Losses at the gene ends were 6 bases for V and 2 bases for J; bases not matched to a gene: 3.

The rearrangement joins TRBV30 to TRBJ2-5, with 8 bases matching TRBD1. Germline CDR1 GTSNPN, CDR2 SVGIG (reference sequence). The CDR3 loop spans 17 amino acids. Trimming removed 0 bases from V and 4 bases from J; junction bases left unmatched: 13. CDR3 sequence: CAWSVWGTQGGGETQYF. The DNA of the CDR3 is TGTGCCTGGAGTGTATGGGGAACACAGGGGGGTGGAGAGACCCAGTACTTC. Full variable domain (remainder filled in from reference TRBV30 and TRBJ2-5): SQTIHQWPATLVQPVGSPLSLECTVEGTSNPNLYWYRQAAGRGLQLLFYSVGIGQISSEVPQNLSASRPQDRQFILSSKKLLLSDSGFYLCAWSVWGTQGGGETQYFGPGTRLLVL.

This CDR3 reads CASSYSYTKGYTF. The CDR3 DNA follows: TGTGCCAGCAGTTACTCGTACACCAAGGGCTACACCTTC. The chain employs TRBV6-6 and TRBJ1-2; the D is unclear. In germline, CDR1 is MNHNY, CDR2 SVGAGI (reference sequence). V was shortened by 0 bases and J by 8 bases, with 10 bases between the two germline ends. This CDR3 is built from 13 residues.

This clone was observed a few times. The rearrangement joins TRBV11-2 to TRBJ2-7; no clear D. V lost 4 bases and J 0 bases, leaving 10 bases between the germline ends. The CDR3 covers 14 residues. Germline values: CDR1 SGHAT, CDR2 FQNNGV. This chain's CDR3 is CASSWTLTSYEQYF. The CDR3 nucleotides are TGTGCCAGCAGCTGGACGTTAACCTCCTACGAGCAGTACTTC.

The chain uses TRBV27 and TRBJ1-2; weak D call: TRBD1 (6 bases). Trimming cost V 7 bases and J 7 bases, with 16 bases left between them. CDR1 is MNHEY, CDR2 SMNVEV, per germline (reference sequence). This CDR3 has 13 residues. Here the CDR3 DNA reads TGTGCCAGCACGGGGGGCGGTCGGGTTGGCTACACCTTC. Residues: CASTGGGRVGYTF.

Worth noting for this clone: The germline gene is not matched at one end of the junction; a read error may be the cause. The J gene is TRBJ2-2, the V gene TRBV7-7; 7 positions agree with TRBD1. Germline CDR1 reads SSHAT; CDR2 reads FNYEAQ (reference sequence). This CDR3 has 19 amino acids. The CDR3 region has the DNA TGTGCTAGCAGCTTACGACAGGGTCCGGGACCGGAACGCACCGGGGAGCTGTTTTTT. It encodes CASSLRQGPGPERTGELFF.